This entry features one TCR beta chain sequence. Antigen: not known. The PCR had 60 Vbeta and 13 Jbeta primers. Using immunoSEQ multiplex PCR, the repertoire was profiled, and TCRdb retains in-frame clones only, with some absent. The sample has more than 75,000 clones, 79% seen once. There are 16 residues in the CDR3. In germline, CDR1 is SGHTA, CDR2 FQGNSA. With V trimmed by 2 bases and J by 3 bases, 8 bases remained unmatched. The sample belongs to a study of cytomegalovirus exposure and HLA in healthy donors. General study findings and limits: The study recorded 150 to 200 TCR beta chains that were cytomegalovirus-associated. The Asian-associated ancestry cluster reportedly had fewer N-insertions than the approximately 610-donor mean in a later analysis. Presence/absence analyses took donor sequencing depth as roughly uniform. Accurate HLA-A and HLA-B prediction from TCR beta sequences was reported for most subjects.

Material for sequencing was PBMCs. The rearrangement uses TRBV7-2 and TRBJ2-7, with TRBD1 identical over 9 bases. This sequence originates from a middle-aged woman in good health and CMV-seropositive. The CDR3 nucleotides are TGTGCCAGCAGCTTATTATCGGACAGGGGACACTACGAGCAGTACTTC. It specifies CASSLLSDRGHYEQYF.